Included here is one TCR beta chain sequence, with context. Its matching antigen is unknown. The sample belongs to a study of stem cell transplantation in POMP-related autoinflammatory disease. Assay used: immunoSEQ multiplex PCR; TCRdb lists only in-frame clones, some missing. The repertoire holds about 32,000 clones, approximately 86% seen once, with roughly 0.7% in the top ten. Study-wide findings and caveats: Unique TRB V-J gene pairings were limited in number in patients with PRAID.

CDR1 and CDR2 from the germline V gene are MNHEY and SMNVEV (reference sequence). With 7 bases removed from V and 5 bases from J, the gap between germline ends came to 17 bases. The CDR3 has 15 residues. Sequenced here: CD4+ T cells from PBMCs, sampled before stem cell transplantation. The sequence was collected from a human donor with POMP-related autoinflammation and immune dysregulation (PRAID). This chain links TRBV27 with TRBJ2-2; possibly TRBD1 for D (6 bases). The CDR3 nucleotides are TGTGCCAGCACCAGAAGGGGGACACTTACCGGGGAGCTGTTTTTT. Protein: CASTRRGTLTGELFF.